A single sample is the source of the 27 T cell receptor beta chains below, sequenced in a study of shared clonotypes between healthy human individuals. TCRdb's copy holds only in-frame clones and misses some; the assay was immunoSEQ multiplex PCR. The top ten hold roughly 0.13% of the sample, which has 2 million to 3 million clones, roughly nine tenths seen once. The sequenced sample was naive CD4+ T cells sorted from blood. Subset noted: CD45RA+ positively selected. The source of these receptors is a man younger than 35 in good health.

The chain couples TRBV6-1 to TRBJ2-7; 8 bases match TRBD1. V shed 6 bases and J 2 bases; nucleotides not matched to a gene: 9. The CDR3 spans 15 residues. CDR1 is MNHNS, CDR2 SASEGT, per germline. CDR3 DNA sequence: TGTGCCAGCAGCCCCATACGACAGGGGCCCTACGAGCAGTACTTC. This gives the protein CASSPIRQGPYEQYF.

The J gene is TRBJ1-5, the V gene TRBV12-5; no definite D call. Germline lookup yields CDR1 LGHNT and CDR2 FRNRAP. This CDR3 comprises 16 residues. Trimming stripped 3 bases from V and 2 bases from J, with 14 bases between. CDR3 bases: TGTGCTAGTGGTTTCCATATTGACGGTCGCAATCAGCCCCAGCATTTT. Translated: CASGFHIDGRNQPQHF.

The chain is built from TRBV6-1 and TRBJ2-2; D gene ambiguous. The CDR3 length is 13 residues. Trimming removed 4 bases from V and 8 bases from J, with 11 bases in between. The V gene's germline CDR1 is MNHNS and CDR2 SASEGT. In nucleotides, the CDR3 is TGTGCCAGCAGTGTCCATTTTCCTGGGGAGCTGTTTTTT. This translates into CASSVHFPGELFF.

Worth noting for this clone: The same CDR3 also results from other DNA sequences found in this sample. J is TRBJ2-5 and V is TRBV18; TRBD1 aligns across 7 bases. The CDR3 is made up of 13 amino acids. CDR1 is KGHSH and CDR2 is LQKENI in the germline V gene. The junction had 3 bases not matched to a gene; V was cut back by 3 bases and J by 5 bases. The CDR3 sequence is CASSPGQVETQYF. The CDR3 bases are TGTGCCAGCTCACCCGGACAGGTCGAGACCCAGTACTTC. The complete variable domain, with remaining parts taken from reference TRBV18 and TRBJ2-5, reads NAGVMQNPRHLVRRRGQEARLRCSPMKGHSHVYWYRQLPEEGLKFMVYLQKENIIDESGMPKERFSAEFPKEGPSILRIQQVVRGDSAAYFCASSPGQVETQYFGPGTRLLVL.

The CDR3 protein is CASSWDKQGEKLFF. CDR3 nucleotides: TGTGCCAGCAGCTGGGACAAGCAAGGTGAAAAACTGTTTTTT. This chain connects TRBV7-9 to TRBJ1-4; possible D gene TRBD1, 6 bases. The CDR3 has 14 residues. V lost 4 bases and J lost 7, with 13 bases in between. CDR1 is SEHNR, CDR2 FQNEAQ, per germline (reference sequence). The whole variable domain, filled in from reference TRBV7-9 and TRBJ1-4, reads DTGVSQNPRHKITKRGQNVTFRCDPISEHNRLYWYRQTLGQGPEFLTYFQNEAQLEKSRLLSDRFSAERPKGSFSTLEIQRTEQGDSAMYLCASSWDKQGEKLFFGSGTQLSVL.

V usage is TRBV5-1 and J usage is TRBJ1-3, with 8 bases that match TRBD1. The CDR3 totals 17 residues. From germline, CDR1 is SGHRS and CDR2 YFSETQ. V lost 0 bases and J lost 0; bases outside the gene matches: 5. The DNA of the CDR3 is TGCGCCAGCAGCTTGGATCCGGGACAGGTCTCTGGAAACACCATATATTTT. Its protein is CASSLDPGQVSGNTIYF.

The chain is built from TRBV5-1 and TRBJ2-7, with TRBD1 matching 7 bases. Germline values: CDR1 SGHRS, CDR2 YFSETQ. The CDR3 sequence is 14 residues long. V lost 3 bases, J lost 5 bases, and 8 bases stayed unmatched. DNA of the CDR3: TGCGCCAGCAGCTACGGACAGGTCCGAGACGAGCAGTACTTC. Translating gives CASSYGQVRDEQYF. Together with reference TRBV5-1 and TRBJ2-7, the CDR3 gives the full variable domain: KAGVTQTPRYLIKTRGQQVTLSCSPISGHRSVSWYQQTPGQGLQFLFEYFSETQRNKGNFPGRFSGRQFSNSRSEMNVSTLELGDSALYLCASSYGQVRDEQYFGPGTRLTVT.

The rearrangement joins TRBV19 to TRBJ2-7; D is perhaps TRBD2 (6 bases). Trimming took 6 bases from V and 1 from J, leaving 13 bases between them. This CDR3 has 14 residues. CDR1 is LNHDA and CDR2 is SQIVND in the germline V gene (reference sequence). For the CDR3, the DNA is TGTGCCAGTAGCGGGTTGGGGGGATCCTACGAGCAGTACTTC. Translated: CASSGLGGSYEQYF.

V is TRBV19 and J is TRBJ2-1, with D tentatively TRBD2 (6 bases). CDR1 LNHDA and CDR2 SQIVND come from the germline V gene (reference sequence). V lost 4 bases and J lost 6, with 16 bases in between. The CDR3 has 15 amino acids. The CDR3 DNA reads as TGTGCCAGTAGTACAGACGGGACTCGGTCCAATGAGCAGTTCTTC. Protein product: CASSTDGTRSNEQFF.

The chain employs TRBV28 and TRBJ2-1, with 7 nucleotides matching TRBD2. Germline V CDR1 and CDR2: MDHEN, SYDVKM. Trimming at V came to 4 bases and at J to 0 bases, leaving 15 bases not matched to a gene. This CDR3 comprises 19 residues. The CDR3 DNA reads as TGTGCCAGCAGTTCACCGCGTTTTACCGGGACTAACTCCTACAATGAGCAGTTCTTC. Amino acid sequence: CASSSPRFTGTNSYNEQFF.

V gene TRBV7-9 combines with J gene TRBJ1-6; 10 positions match TRBD1. J lost 7 bases, V lost 1 base, and 4 bases had no gene match. The CDR3 extends over 16 amino acids. From germline, CDR1 is SEHNR and CDR2 FQNEAQ (reference sequence). The CDR3 loop reads CASSLGQGAENSPLHF. For the CDR3, the DNA is TGTGCCAGCAGCTTAGGACAGGGGGCTGAAAATTCACCCCTCCACTTT.

The chain has TRBV28 and TRBJ1-1; D gene ambiguous. From germline, CDR1 is MDHEN and CDR2 SYDVKM. Trimming left V 6 bases short and J 0 bases short, with 11 bases between. This CDR3 comprises 14 residues. The CDR3 is CASRPHGLNTEAFF. The CDR3 DNA reads as TGTGCCAGCAGGCCACACGGGCTGAACACTGAAGCTTTCTTT.

The rearrangement uses TRBV27 and TRBJ1-4, with 7 bases matching TRBD1. This CDR3 is built from 17 residues. CDR1 is MNHEY and CDR2 is SMNVEV in the germline V gene (reference sequence). Trimming cost V 10 bases and J 0 bases; bases outside gene matches: 14. CDR3 protein: CANLPTGCAPTNEKLFF. CDR3 DNA sequence: TGTGCCAACCTCCCGACAGGGTGTGCTCCAACTAATGAAAAACTGTTTTTT.

The chain couples TRBV7-9 to TRBJ2-6; D is ambiguous. The V gene's germline CDR1 is SEHNR and CDR2 FQNEAQ (reference sequence). The germline V and J ends were trimmed by 1 base and 3 bases, with 7 bases remaining between them. This CDR3 spans 15 amino acids. CDR3 amino acids: CASSLGLGGANVLTF. The CDR3 DNA reads TGTGCCAGCAGCTTAGGACTGGGTGGGGCCAACGTCCTGACTTTC.

The rearrangement joins TRBV4-3 to TRBJ2-2; D is possibly TRBD2 (5 bases). CDR1 is LGHNA and CDR2 is YSLEER in the germline V gene. CDR3 length: 15 amino acids. The germline V and J ends were trimmed by 4 bases and 0 bases, with 9 bases remaining between them. CDR3 protein: CASSPEDSNTGELFF. The CDR3 nucleotides are TGCGCCAGCAGCCCGGAGGACTCGAACACCGGGGAGCTGTTTTTT.

The genes are TRBV2 and TRBJ2-3; D is uncertain. CDR3 length equals 13 residues. Germline CDR1 reads SNHLY; CDR2 reads FYNNEI. V was clipped by 3 bases and J by 2 bases, with 6 bases between them. The CDR3 loop is CASSDGFTDTQYF. DNA for the CDR3: TGTGCCAGCAGTGATGGCTTCACAGATACGCAGTATTTT.

The CDR3 coding sequence is TGTGCCAGCAGTGTCAGGGTTTCATGGTACGAGCAGTACTTC. This codes for CASSVRVSWYEQYF. V usage is TRBV6-5 and J usage is TRBJ2-7, with D possibly matching TRBD1 (5 bases). V lost 5 bases and J 4 bases, leaving 15 bases between the germline ends. CDR3 size: 14 residues. Germline V gives CDR1 MNHEY, CDR2 SVGAGI.

The chain links TRBV10-3 to TRBJ2-5, with 9 positions matching TRBD1. The J call is in doubt because the DNA end fits TRBJ2-7 better. CDR1 ENHRY and CDR2 SYGVKD come from the germline V gene. There are 15 residues in the CDR3. The CDR3 nucleotides read TGTGCCATCAGTGCAGGACAGGGGCGACACTACGAGCAGTACTTC. It is translated as CAISAGQGRHYEQYF.

Concerning this clone: Other DNA sequences in this sample translate to the same CDR3. The gene calls are TRBV5-4 and TRBJ2-7; D is possibly TRBD1 or TRBD2 (5 bases each). V was trimmed by 0 bases and J by 0 bases, leaving 7 bases between them. Per the germline V gene, CDR1 is SGHNT and CDR2 is YYREEE (reference sequence). This CDR3 is built from 14 residues. This CDR3 reads CASSLGGTSYEQYF. The CDR3 DNA sequence: TGTGCCAGCAGCTTGGGTGGGACCTCCTACGAGCAGTACTTC.

The chain combines TRBV2 with TRBJ2-2; D is undetermined. The CDR3 loop spans 15 amino acids. CDR1 and CDR2 from the germline V gene are SNHLY and FYNNEI. V was shortened by 3 bases and J by 0 bases, with 8 bases between the two germline ends. Written as DNA, the CDR3 is TGTGCCAGCAGTGAGGACGTCACGAACACCGGGGAGCTGTTTTTT. This encodes CASSEDVTNTGELFF.

Only a few counts were recorded for this clone. The chain is built from TRBV19 and TRBJ1-1, with D possibly TRBD1 on 5 matching bases. This CDR3 is built from 12 residues. The germline V and J ends were trimmed by 6 bases and 11 bases, with 16 bases remaining between them. Per the germline V gene, CDR1 is LNHDA and CDR2 is SQIVND (reference sequence). CDR3: CASSETVGPAFF. CDR3 DNA: TGTGCCAGTAGCGAGACTGTGGGGCCGGCTTTCTTT.

The rearrangement uses TRBV18 and TRBJ2-7; 7 bases fit TRBD2. Germline loops: CDR1 KGHSH, CDR2 LQKENI. Trimming removed 2 bases from V and 3 bases from J; junction bases left unmatched: 7. This CDR3 contains 15 residues. The DNA of the CDR3 is TGTGCCAGCTCACCAACCAGCGGGGAGATCTACGAGCAGTACTTC. As protein: CASSPTSGEIYEQYF.

This chain connects TRBV19 to TRBJ1-4; 7 bases line up with TRBD1. V shed 7 bases and J 3 bases; nucleotides not matched to a gene: 8. The CDR3 spans 15 residues. Germline loops: CDR1 LNHDA, CDR2 SQIVND (reference sequence). The CDR3 coding sequence is TGTGCCAGTAAACCGACAGGGATCGCTAATGAAAAACTGTTTTTT. Translation: CASKPTGIANEKLFF.

The V gene is TRBV6-1, the J gene TRBJ2-4; D may match TRBD1 or TRBD2 (5 bases each). Germline V gives CDR1 MNHNS, CDR2 SASEGT. The CDR3 sequence is 18 residues long. Trimming took 3 bases from V and 0 from J, leaving 18 bases between them. The CDR3 DNA reads as TGTGCCAGCAGTGACATGGCAGGGAGCGATCTAGCCAAAAACATTCAGTACTTC. Translation gives CASSDMAGSDLAKNIQYF.

V and J are TRBV5-1 and TRBJ1-5; a possible D gene is TRBD1 (5 bases). Between the trimmed V and J ends, which lost 4 bases and 2 bases, there was a span of 16 bases. This CDR3 region has 16 residues. CDR1 is SGHRS, CDR2 YFSETQ, per germline. In nucleotides, the CDR3 is TGCGCCAGCAGCCCCGCGGCGGGGGGAGGCAATCAGCCCCAGCATTTT. It translates to CASSPAAGGGNQPQHF.

This rearrangement joins TRBV5-1 to TRBJ2-7; D tentatively fits TRBD1 or TRBD2 (6 bases each). The CDR3 has 15 residues. The V end was cut by 5 bases, the J end by 0 bases, with 15 bases between. The germline V gene encodes CDR1 SGHRS and CDR2 YFSETQ. As DNA, the CDR3 is TGCGCCAGCAGTTTTGGAGGGGGAAGCTCCTACGAGCAGTACTTC. Translating gives CASSFGGGSSYEQYF. Based on the CDR3 plus reference TRBV5-1 and TRBJ2-7, the full variable domain is KAGVTQTPRYLIKTRGQQVTLSCSPISGHRSVSWYQQTPGQGLQFLFEYFSETQRNKGNFPGRFSGRQFSNSRSEMNVSTLELGDSALYLCASSFGGGSSYEQYFGPGTRLTVT.

There are a few counts of this clone. The rearrangement uses TRBV5-1 and TRBJ1-2; 9 bases agree with TRBD1. Germline lookup yields CDR1 SGHRS and CDR2 YFSETQ. The CDR3 length is 15 residues. Trimming at V came to 3 bases and at J to 6 bases, leaving 9 bases not matched to a gene. The CDR3, as DNA: TGCGCCAGCAGCTCGTCCCGGGACAGGGACCATGGCTACACCTTC. Translation: CASSSSRDRDHGYTF.